This section outlines one T cell receptor (beta chain) sequence together with its context. The antigen remains unidentified. This sample is part of a study of T cell repertoires in cytomegalovirus infection. Looking at the study overall: The authors used CMV epitopes that were HLA-C-restricted (recently identified) and HLA-B-restricted (well studied). Indicated by public TCR beta signatures were CMV infection and matching HLA type. Study-level points and caveats: Accumulated public TCR beta family frequency recognized individuals carrying CMV together with the relevant HLA. Ex vivo responses were dominated by HLA-C-restricted CMV-specific TCR beta clonotypes.

Each CDR3 protein gets one entry after TCRdb re-called the reads with MiXCR. The table includes hundreds of thousands of distinct CDR3 sequences, around a third detected once. Looked up from germline, CDR1 is SGHVS and CDR2 is FNYEAQ. The germline V and J ends were trimmed by 3 bases and 1 base, with 10 bases remaining between them. CDR3 length: 14 amino acids. The chain uses TRBV7-6 and TRBJ2-7, with D perhaps TRBD1 (5 bases). This clonotype originated in a human donor in good health (CMV status not recorded). Some clones in this sample may be carry-over from other donors' samples. The input for sequencing was cultured CD8+ T cells from PBMCs, taken from culture after CMV antigen stimulation. The CDR3 DNA reads TGTGCCAGCAGCTTTCTGGACACTTCCTACGAGCAGTACTTC. It yields the protein CASSFLDTSYEQYF.